One and the same sample provided the 32 T cell receptor beta chains below, sequenced in a study of T cell changes during pregnancy in multiple sclerosis. Sequencing used immunoSEQ multiplex PCR; TCRdb keeps in-frame clones, though not all of them. Of tens of thousands of clones in the sample, 90% were seen once. This specimen consisted of CD4+ T cells from peripheral blood mononuclear cells, obtained before pregnancy. Receptors originate from a female donor with multiple sclerosis, enrolled in a pregnancy study.

V usage is TRBV19 and J usage is TRBJ2-1; D is uncertain. The germline gives CDR1 LNHDA, CDR2 SQIVND (reference sequence). This CDR3 region has 16 residues. V was pared by 3 bases and J by 2 bases, with 14 bases between. The CDR3 nucleotides are TGTGCCAGTAGTATGAGTTTGGGCGTCCCCTACAATGAGCAGTTCTTC. Translating it yields CASSMSLGVPYNEQFF.

The chain couples TRBV18 to TRBJ2-3; no definite D call. V shed 3 bases and J shed 2 bases, with 6 bases lying between them. This CDR3 spans 13 amino acids. Germline CDR1 KGHSH, CDR2 LQKENI. DNA for the CDR3: TGTGCCAGCTCACCTTCCTACACAGATACGCAGTATTTT. Encoded protein: CASSPSYTDTQYF.

V gene TRBV29-1 combines with J gene TRBJ2-7; possible D gene TRBD2, 6 bases. The germline CDR1 and CDR2 sequences are SQVTM and ANQGSEA. The CDR3 loop spans 14 amino acids. The V gene lost 7 bases and the J gene lost 0 bases, with 16 bases spanning the gap. The CDR3 loop is CSARGDGSSYEQYF. CDR3 bases: TGCAGCGCCCGCGGGGACGGTAGCTCCTACGAGCAGTACTTC.

J is TRBJ1-5 and V is TRBV6-1; 8 bases are shared with TRBD1. CDR1 is MNHNS, CDR2 SASEGT, per germline. J lost 7 bases, V lost 8 bases, and 7 bases had no gene match. There are 13 residues in the CDR3. The CDR3 DNA sequence: TGTGCCAGCTATGAGACAGGGGTCCAGCCCCAGCATTTT. It is translated as CASYETGVQPQHF.

The gene calls are TRBV6-6 and TRBJ1-2, with TRBD1 identical over 9 bases. This CDR3 is built from 14 residues. V gave up 11 bases and J gave up 4 bases; unmatched junction bases: 11. Germline CDR1 and CDR2: MNHNY and SVGAGI (reference sequence). CDR3 coding DNA: TGTGCCTCCTTACCCCGGACAGGGGCCTATGGCTACACCTTC. Its protein product is CASLPRTGAYGYTF.

This chain joins TRBV29-1 and TRBJ2-7; 9 nucleotides align to TRBD2. CDR3 length: 11 amino acids. The V segment lost 4 bases and the J segment 6 bases; nucleotides outside the gene matches: 1. CDR1 and CDR2 (germline): SQVTM, ANQGSEA. CDR3: CSVGTSAEQYF. The CDR3 DNA reads TGCAGCGTTGGGACTAGCGCCGAGCAGTACTTC.

The chain joins TRBV28 to TRBJ1-2, with 11 bases matching TRBD1. Germline CDR1 MDHEN, CDR2 SYDVKM. The V gene end was trimmed by 5 bases and the J gene end by 6 bases; junction bases not matched to a gene: 11. The CDR3 covers 16 residues. The CDR3 region is CASSPRNPGQGDGYTF. CDR3 nucleotides: TGTGCCAGCAGTCCACGAAATCCGGGACAGGGGGATGGCTACACCTTC.

This sequence joins TRBV28 and TRBJ2-7; TRBD1 agrees at 7 bases. J lost 2 bases, V lost 4 bases, and 5 bases had no gene match. The CDR3 contains 14 residues. Germline V lookup: CDR1 MDHEN, CDR2 SYDVKM. In DNA, the CDR3 is TGTGCCAGCAGTTCCGGGACAGTAGCCTACGAGCAGTACTTC. This gives the protein CASSSGTVAYEQYF.

V and J are TRBV5-1 and TRBJ2-3; the match to TRBD1 covers 7 bases. The CDR3 length is 15 residues. V lost 4 bases to trimming and J lost 0 bases; unmatched junction nucleotides: 5. Germline-derived CDR1 and CDR2 are SGHRS and YFSETQ. CDR3: CASSPSTGSTDTQYF. The CDR3 coding sequence is TGCGCCAGCAGCCCATCGACAGGGAGCACAGATACGCAGTATTTT.

The rearrangement links TRBV19 to TRBJ1-5; D unresolved. CDR1 is LNHDA, CDR2 SQIVND, per germline (reference sequence). Trimming pared 7 bases from V and 3 bases from J, leaving 19 bases between. The CDR3 has 16 residues. The CDR3 DNA follows: TGTGCCAGTAATGGGCAGCCCGGCGGGTTCAATCAGCCCCAGCATTTT. It codes for CASNGQPGGFNQPQHF.

The CDR3 nucleotides read TGCGCCAGCAGCCAAGTCTTAGGGGGATCTGGAAACACCATATATTTT. It yields the protein CASSQVLGGSGNTIYF. J is TRBJ1-3 and V is TRBV4-3, with a possible D match to TRBD1 (6 bases). V lost 1 base and J lost 1, with 11 bases in between. This CDR3 spans 16 amino acids. Germline CDR1 LGHNA, CDR2 YSLEER.

CDR3 DNA sequence: TGTGCCTGGAGTCTCGGACAGGGGGCCCTAGGGGGGTCTGGAAACACCATATATTTT. Amino acids: CAWSLGQGALGGSGNTIYF. V gene TRBV30 combines with J gene TRBJ1-3; 11 bases agree with TRBD1. CDR3 size: 19 residues. After removal of 2 bases from V and 1 base from J, the junction contained 13 bases not matched to a gene. The germline CDR1 and CDR2 sequences are GTSNPN and SVGIG (reference sequence).

The rearrangement links TRBV6-1 to TRBJ1-2; TRBD1 matches 7 bases. This CDR3 has 13 amino acids. J gave up 4 bases and V 11 bases, and 10 bases lay outside the gene matches. In germline, CDR1 is MNHNS, CDR2 SASEGT. The CDR3 coding sequence is TGTGCCGTAGGGGGCCTCGGGAGCTATGGCTACACCTTC. Encoded protein: CAVGGLGSYGYTF.

This chain connects TRBV25-1 to TRBJ1-4, with TRBD1 matching 9 bases. The CDR3 runs to 15 residues. Germline lookup yields CDR1 MGHDK and CDR2 SYGVNS. The V gene end was trimmed by 1 base and the J gene end by 8 bases; junction bases not matched to a gene: 5. The CDR3 loop reads CASSEWGTGREKLFF. The CDR3 coding sequence is TGTGCCAGCAGTGAATGGGGGACAGGGAGAGAAAAACTGTTTTTT.

This clone was seen a single time. The chain links TRBV19 to TRBJ1-5; maybe TRBD1 (5 bases). V dropped 2 bases and J dropped 7 bases, with 15 bases sitting between them. From germline, CDR1 is LNHDA and CDR2 SQIVND (reference sequence). This CDR3 spans 15 amino acids. CDR3 loop: CASSISISGGQPQHF. The CDR3 nucleotides read TGTGCCAGTAGTATAAGCATATCTGGGGGGCAGCCCCAGCATTTT.

The chain has TRBV2 and TRBJ1-1, with 7 bases lining up with TRBD1. The ends lost 7 bases at V and 0 bases at J; junction bases unmatched: 14. The CDR3 has 17 amino acids. Germline V CDR1 and CDR2: SNHLY, FYNNEI. The CDR3 reads CASTALTLRGMNTEAFF. CDR3 DNA sequence: TGTGCCAGCACTGCCTTAACCCTCAGGGGGATGAACACTGAAGCTTTCTTT.

The chain combines TRBV7-6 with TRBJ1-4; 8 nucleotides align to TRBD1. CDR1 and CDR2 (germline): SGHVS, FNYEAQ. The CDR3 has 15 amino acids. The trim removed 5 bases at V and 7 bases at J, leaving 9 bases unmatched. CDR3 sequence: CASSPGQGGGEKLFF. The CDR3 DNA is TGTGCCAGCAGCCCCGGACAGGGAGGGGGTGAAAAACTGTTTTTT. The entire variable domain, with the rest obtained from reference TRBV7-6 and TRBJ1-4, is as follows: GAGVSQSPRYKVTKRGQDVALRCDPISGHVSLYWYRQALGQGPEFLTYFNYEAQQDKSGLPNDRFSAERPEGSISTLTIQRTEQRDSAMYRCASSPGQGGGEKLFFGSGTQLSVL.

The chain is built from TRBV12-2 and TRBJ2-7; TRBD2, as called in the table, went unchecked against the DNA. TRBV12-2 is tagged as a pseudogene. This CDR3 is built from 13 residues. The CDR3 reads CAIPRGASLGQYF. The CDR3 DNA reads TGTGCAATACCGCGGGGAGCCTCCTTGGGGCAGTACTTC.

The J gene is TRBJ1-2, the V gene TRBV4-2; the D gene is possibly TRBD1 (6 bases). CDR3 length: 18 amino acids. CDR1 and CDR2 from the germline V gene are LGHNA and YNFKEQ. V was clipped by 2 bases and J by 5 bases, with 24 bases between them. CDR3 nucleotides: TGTGCCAGCAGCCAACCGAGGGCCCAGGCACAGGGCAGTTATGGCTACACCTTC. The encoded protein is CASSQPRAQAQGSYGYTF.

The chain carries TRBV30 and TRBJ2-1; the match to TRBD2 covers 14 bases. V shed 0 bases, J shed 7 bases, and the junction held 2 bases outside the gene matches. There are 15 residues in the CDR3. Germline V gene lookup returns CDR1 GTSNPN and CDR2 SVGIG (reference sequence). This CDR3 reads CAWSVGTSGSNEQFF. The DNA of the CDR3 is TGTGCCTGGAGTGTCGGGACTAGCGGGAGTAATGAGCAGTTCTTC.

The rearrangement links TRBV28 to TRBJ2-3; D may be TRBD1 (5 bases). There are 15 residues in the CDR3. The V gene's germline CDR1 is MDHEN and CDR2 SYDVKM. Trimming left V 6 bases short and J 0 bases short, with 13 bases between. This CDR3 is CASSQAGFSTDTQYF. The CDR3 DNA reads as TGTGCCAGCAGCCAGGCAGGGTTTAGCACAGATACGCAGTATTTT.

V gene TRBV7-2 combines with J gene TRBJ1-5; tentative D call: TRBD1 (5 bases). The germline CDR1 and CDR2 sequences are SGHTA and FQGNSA. V lost 5 bases and J 4 bases, leaving 18 bases between the germline ends. The CDR3 runs to 16 residues. CDR3 region: CASSRLGGAQNQPQHF. CDR3 coding DNA: TGTGCCAGCAGCCGTTTAGGCGGGGCTCAAAATCAGCCCCAGCATTTT.

This sequence joins TRBV14 and TRBJ1-2, with D uncertain. The CDR3 totals 16 residues. CDR1 is SGHDN, CDR2 FVKESK, per germline. The V end lost 4 bases, the J end lost 2 bases, and 17 bases lay between the germline ends. CDR3 in amino acids: CASSPRRGASNYGYTF. Here the CDR3 DNA reads TGTGCCAGCAGCCCTCGGCGGGGTGCCTCCAACTATGGCTACACCTTC.

This rearrangement joins TRBV2 to TRBJ2-3; 8 nucleotides agree with TRBD2. The CDR3 extends over 14 amino acids. CDR1 is SNHLY, CDR2 FYNNEI, per germline. V lost 7 bases and J lost 6; bases outside the gene matches: 9. CDR3 sequence (DNA): TGTGCCAGCAACATAGCGGGGCTAGGTGATACGCAGTATTTT. Translated, it gives CASNIAGLGDTQYF.

J is TRBJ2-1 and V is TRBV28; 9 nucleotides match TRBD2. CDR1 and CDR2 from the germline V gene are MDHEN and SYDVKM. This CDR3 region has 16 residues. V shed 2 bases and J 6 bases; nucleotides not matched to a gene: 8. The CDR3 DNA reads TGTGCCAGCAGTTTAGGGGGCGGACTAGCGATCAATGAGCAGTTCTTC. This translates into CASSLGGGLAINEQFF.

The chain carries TRBV10-3 and TRBJ2-7; 10 bases are a match to TRBD1. Looked up from germline, CDR1 is ENHRY and CDR2 is SYGVKD. The CDR3 is 14 residues long. V gave up 6 bases and J gave up 2 bases; unmatched junction bases: 4. This CDR3 reads CAIRLGQGAYEQYF. Here the CDR3 DNA reads TGTGCCATCAGGCTCGGACAGGGGGCCTACGAGCAGTACTTC.

CDR3 residues: CSARQGAGYTF. CDR3 sequence (DNA): TGCAGTGCTCGACAGGGGGCTGGCTACACCTTC. This chain connects TRBV20-1 to TRBJ1-2; 10 nucleotides align to TRBD1. The J segment lost 7 bases and the V segment lost 5 bases, leaving 1 base of the junction unmatched. The germline V gene encodes CDR1 DFQATT and CDR2 SNEGSKA (reference sequence). This CDR3 has 11 residues.

This chain joins TRBV7-9 and TRBJ2-5; D is possibly TRBD2 (7 bases). V was shortened by 4 bases and J by 5 bases, with 11 bases between the two germline ends. CDR1 is SEHNR, CDR2 FQNEAQ, per germline (reference sequence). The CDR3 runs 13 residues. The CDR3 sequence is CASSSRGPETQYF. CDR3 DNA sequence: TGTGCCAGCAGCTCGCGGGGGCCGGAGACCCAGTACTTC.

Here the CDR3 DNA reads TGTGCCAGCTCACCAAGCCGAAGCTCCTACAATGAGCAGTTCTTC. Its protein is CASSPSRSSYNEQFF. J is TRBJ2-1 and V is TRBV18; D is unresolved. Trimming removed 2 bases from V and 0 bases from J, with 8 bases in between. The CDR3 runs to 15 residues. Germline V gene lookup returns CDR1 KGHSH and CDR2 LQKENI.

The J gene is TRBJ2-7, the V gene TRBV21-1; TRBD1, the D gene given by the table, was not confirmed from the DNA. TRBV21-1 is a pseudogene segment. There are 10 residues in the CDR3. The CDR3 DNA is TGTGCCAGCAGCAAAAGGGGGCAGTACTTC. Residues: CASSKRGQYF.

This chain links TRBV9 with TRBJ2-3, with TRBD2 matching 7 bases. V lost 0 bases and J lost 6; bases outside the gene matches: 7. The germline gives CDR1 SGDLS, CDR2 YYNGEE. CDR3 size: 15 residues. CDR3 sequence reads: CASSVAPGGVDTQYF. The CDR3 DNA reads TGTGCCAGCAGCGTAGCCCCGGGAGGTGTGGATACGCAGTATTTT.

The chain has TRBV5-4 and TRBJ1-4, with D uncertain. Looked up from germline, CDR1 is SGHNT and CDR2 is YYREEE (reference sequence). V was shortened by 0 bases and J by 0 bases, with 12 bases between the two germline ends. The CDR3 is 17 residues long. The DNA of the CDR3 is TGTGCCAGCAGCTTGGTGGGCGTCGGGACAACTAATGAAAAACTGTTTTTT. It translates to CASSLVGVGTTNEKLFF.